The rows below give T cell receptor beta chains drawn from one sample of a study of T cells after yellow fever vaccination. Using its own MiXCR run on the 5' RACE reads, TCRdb lists one record per CDR3 protein. The sample carries fewer than 100,000 distinct CDR3 sequences, approximately 6.3% recorded once. Sequenced material: CD8+ T cells sorted from PBMCs, taken 10 days after the yellow fever booster vaccination. The source is a man aged 18 to 29 who received the YFV17D yellow fever vaccine. The CDR3 runs from the conserved cysteine through the conserved F or W. A D gene is named only where the DNA matches it firmly. The size entry is marked missing in some rows and otherwise reads once, few, many or a size class.

j_gene,abundance,v_gene,d_gene,CDR3nt,CDR3aa
TRBJ2-2,.,TRBV12-3/TRBV12-4,.,TGTGCCAGCAGTTTTGTGGGGGTCGTCGGGGAGCTGTTTTTT,CASSFVGVVGELFF
TRBJ2-7,few,TRBV5-5,.,TGTGCCAGCAGTAACGCCTACGAGCAGTACTTC,CASSNAYEQYF
TRBJ2-1,.,TRBV4-3,TRBD2,TGCGCCAGCAGCCAAGAGCCGGGGGGGCAGGGCCACAATGAGCAGTTCTTC,CASSQEPGGQGHNEQFF
TRBJ2-7,.,TRBV5-4,.,TGTGCCAGCAGCCCTCAGACAGTTAAGGAGCAGTACTTC,CASSPQTVKEQYF
TRBJ1-6,few,TRBV28,.,TGTGCCAGCAGTCCTCTCTTGCGGGGCGAGTCCTATAATTCACCCCTCCACTTT,CASSPLLRGESYNSPLHF
TRBJ2-7,.,TRBV5-1,TRBD1,TGCGCCAGCAGCTTGTCAAACAGGGGCTACGAGCAGTACTTC,CASSLSNRGYEQYF
TRBJ2-1,.,TRBV12-3/TRBV12-4,TRBD2,TGTGCCAGCAGTTCCTGGACTTTGACTAGCGGGGGGAGTCTCAATGAGCAGTTCTTC,CASSSWTLTSGGSLNEQFF
TRBJ2-3,many,TRBV5-1,TRBD1,TGCGCCAGCAGCAGGCGACAGGGGAGCACAGATACGCAGTATTTT,CASSRRQGSTDTQYF
TRBJ2-1,.,TRBV20-1,.,TGCAGTGCTAGTTCCGCCGATCTGACCTACAATGAGCAGTTCTTC,CSASSADLTYNEQFF
TRBJ2-7,few,TRBV7-9,TRBD1,TGTGCCAGCAGCAAGTCGACAGGGCCCCCCTACGAGCAGTACTTC,CASSKSTGPPYEQYF
TRBJ1-1,.,TRBV5-1,.,TGCGCCAGCGGGGAGAGAGGGAACACTGAAGCTTTCTTT,CASGERGNTEAFF
TRBJ2-4,few,TRBV7-2,.,TGTGCCAGCAGCTTATTGGAAGTAGCCAAAAACATTCAGTACTTC,CASSLLEVAKNIQYF
TRBJ1-1,.,TRBV29-1,TRBD1,TGCAGCGTTGAGCCCGGACAGGCTGAAGCTTTCTTT,CSVEPGQAEAFF
TRBJ1-1,.,TRBV7-6,TRBD1,TGTGCCAGCAAGACCCCGCAGGGGGTGTCTGACACTGAAGCTTTCTTT,CASKTPQGVSDTEAFF
TRBJ2-3,.,TRBV15,TRBD2,TGTGCCACCACCACGGGGGGATCAGATACGCAGTATTTT,CATTTGGSDTQYF
TRBJ2-3,few,TRBV7-6,.,TGTGCCAGCAGCCCGAGGGGTAACAGGAGAGATACGCAGTATTTT,CASSPRGNRRDTQYF
TRBJ2-5,many,TRBV20-1,TRBD1,TGCAGTGCTGGGGACAGCCAAGAGACCCAGTACTTC,CSAGDSQETQYF
TRBJ2-1,.,TRBV29-1,.,TGCAGCGTTGAAGACCGGGACGGATACAATGAGCAGTTCTTC,CSVEDRDGYNEQFF
TRBJ1-2,many,TRBV7-2,.,TGTGCCAGCAGCTTCCCTGCCAGCGGATCCACTAACTATGGCTACACCTTC,CASSFPASGSTNYGYTF
TRBJ1-2,few,TRBV4-3,TRBD1,TGCGCCAGCAGCCAAGATTCCGGCAGGGGGTATGGCTACACCTTC,CASSQDSGRGYGYTF
TRBJ1-1,.,TRBV7-9,TRBD1,TGTGCCAGCAGCCGGACAGGGGAGGCTTTCTTT,CASSRTGEAFF
TRBJ2-3,few,TRBV12-3/TRBV12-4,.,TGTGCCAGCAGTGATCTACGAGATACTAGCACAGATACGCAGTATTTT,CASSDLRDTSTDTQYF
TRBJ1-5,.,TRBV7-9,.,TGTGCCAGCAGCTTTTGGGGGCGGGGGAATAGCAATCAGCCCCAGCATTTT,CASSFWGRGNSNQPQHF
TRBJ2-3,few,TRBV20-1,TRBD2,TGCAGTGCTATGGGGGATCCTGGACTAGCGGGGTTTAAAACTAGCACAGATACGCAGTATTTT,CSAMGDPGLAGFKTSTDTQYF
TRBJ1-4,.,TRBV11-2,TRBD1,TGTGCCAGCAGCTCCTGGGACAGTAATGAAAAACTGTTTTTT,CASSSWDSNEKLFF
TRBJ2-1,.,TRBV30,.,TGTGCCTGGACTAGGGGGAATGAGCAGTTCTTC,CAWTRGNEQFF
TRBJ2-2,few,TRBV12-3/TRBV12-4,.,TGTGCCAGCAGCCGGGCGGGGCGGGTGAACACCGGGGAGCTGTTTTTT,CASSRAGRVNTGELFF
TRBJ1-5,few,TRBV6-2/TRBV6-3,.,TGTGCCAGCAAACAGCCATATAGCAATCAGCCCCAGCATTTT,CASKQPYSNQPQHF
TRBJ1-5,.,TRBV4-3,.,TGCGCCAGCAGCCAAGATAGGTCAGGGCACGGTCAGCCCCAGCATTTT,CASSQDRSGHGQPQHF
TRBJ1-2,few,TRBV7-2,.,TGTGCCAGCAGCTTATCCGGAGGCTACACCTTC,CASSLSGGYTF
TRBJ2-7,few,TRBV19,.,TGTGCCAGTAGTATTTCGTTTCGGGGTATCCACGAGCAGTACTTC,CASSISFRGIHEQYF
TRBJ2-3,many,TRBV7-8,TRBD2,TGTGCCAGCTCGTCGCCCCAACCCGGGGGGGCAGATACGCAGTATTTT,CASSSPQPGGADTQYF
TRBJ1-2,.,TRBV5-4,.,TGTGCCAGCAGCTTGGATGGAGTTCCCAACTATGGCTACACCTTC,CASSLDGVPNYGYTF
TRBJ2-3,many,TRBV15,.,TGTGCCACCAGCAGAGCTCGAGGGGTGACAGATACGCAGTATTTT,CATSRARGVTDTQYF
TRBJ1-1,.,TRBV5-1,TRBD1,TGCGCCAGCAGCCTAGGACAGGGGTCGAACACTGAAGCTTTCTTT,CASSLGQGSNTEAFF
TRBJ2-5,.,TRBV7-2,.,TGTGCCAGCAGACCCCCGGGATTTCAAGAGACCCAGTACTTC,CASRPPGFQETQYF
TRBJ1-2,.,TRBV15,.,TGTGCCACCAGCAGACAACGGACCGATTCGGTATATGGCTACACCTTC,CATSRQRTDSVYGYTF
TRBJ2-5,many,TRBV7-2,.,TGTGCCAGCAGCTTAGAATTCCCCGGGGCAGTAGCATTGACCCAGTACTTC,CASSLEFPGAVALTQYF
TRBJ2-3,.,TRBV11-2,TRBD2,TGTGCCAGCAGCACCCGGACTAGCGGGCGATCTAGCACAGATACGCAGTATTTT,CASSTRTSGRSSTDTQYF
TRBJ2-1,.,TRBV7-9,.,TGTGCCAGCAGTTGGCCTTGGGACAACTACAATGAGCAGTTCTTC,CASSWPWDNYNEQFF
TRBJ2-1,few,TRBV6-2/TRBV6-3,.,TGTGCCAGCCGGAGGGGGCTCCTTGAGCAGTTCTTC,CASRRGLLEQFF
TRBJ1-1,.,TRBV7-2,.,TGTGCCAGCAGCGGGACCCTTGGGGTTCGACATGCTGAAGCTTTCTTT,CASSGTLGVRHAEAFF
TRBJ2-7,.,TRBV29-1,TRBD1,TGCAGCGGTCGCACAGGGGCTTACGAGCAGTACTTC,CSGRTGAYEQYF
TRBJ1-1,.,TRBV3-1,.,TGTGCCAGCAGCCAGTTCAATACTGAAGCTTTCTTT,CASSQFNTEAFF
TRBJ2-1,.,TRBV4-3,TRBD2,TGCGCCAGCAGCCAGCTGGCGGGGGAGTACAATGAGCAGTTCTTC,CASSQLAGEYNEQFF
TRBJ2-7,many,TRBV5-1,.,TGCGCCAGCAGCCCTACCCCAGGGACGGGGTTCTCCTACGAGCAGTACTTC,CASSPTPGTGFSYEQYF
TRBJ2-5,.,TRBV4-1,TRBD2,TGCGCCAGCAGCCTTAGACTAGCGGGGGCCCCGTACCAAGAGACCCAGTACTTC,CASSLRLAGAPYQETQYF
TRBJ2-1,few,TRBV5-1,.,TGCGCCAGCAGTGGAGGGGGCCTTAACAATGAGCAGTTCTTC,CASSGGGLNNEQFF
TRBJ1-3,few,TRBV4-1,.,TGCGCCAGCAGCCAAGATAAGGGACGGAACTCTGGAAACACCATATATTTT,CASSQDKGRNSGNTIYF